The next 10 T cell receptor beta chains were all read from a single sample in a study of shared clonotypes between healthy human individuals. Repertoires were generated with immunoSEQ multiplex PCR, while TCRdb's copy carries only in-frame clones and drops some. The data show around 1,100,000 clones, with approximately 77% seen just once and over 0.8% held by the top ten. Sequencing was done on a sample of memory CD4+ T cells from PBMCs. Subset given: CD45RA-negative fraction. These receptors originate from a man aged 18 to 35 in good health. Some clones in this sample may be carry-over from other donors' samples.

CDR3 in DNA: TGTGCCAGCAGTCCCACCGCCGGGACAGGGGGCTTCGGGGAGCTGTTTTTT. It translates to CASSPTAGTGGFGELFF. The V and J genes are TRBV5-4 and TRBJ2-2, with 12 bases identical to TRBD1. Germline V CDR1 and CDR2: SGHNT, YYREEE (reference sequence). Trimming at V came to 5 bases and at J to 7 bases, leaving 12 bases not matched to a gene. This CDR3 spans 17 amino acids.

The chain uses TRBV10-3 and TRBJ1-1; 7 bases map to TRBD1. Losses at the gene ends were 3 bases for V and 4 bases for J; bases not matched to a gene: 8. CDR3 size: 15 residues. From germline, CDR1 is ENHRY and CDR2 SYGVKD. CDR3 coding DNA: TGTGCCATCAGTGATCGAGACAGGGTCCGCACTGAAGCTTTCTTT. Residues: CAISDRDRVRTEAFF.

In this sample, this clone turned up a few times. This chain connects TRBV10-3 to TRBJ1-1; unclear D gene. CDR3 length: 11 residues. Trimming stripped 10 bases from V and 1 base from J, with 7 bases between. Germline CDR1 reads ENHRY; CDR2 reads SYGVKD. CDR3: CATSQNTEAFF. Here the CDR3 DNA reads TGTGCCACGAGTCAGAACACTGAAGCTTTCTTT.

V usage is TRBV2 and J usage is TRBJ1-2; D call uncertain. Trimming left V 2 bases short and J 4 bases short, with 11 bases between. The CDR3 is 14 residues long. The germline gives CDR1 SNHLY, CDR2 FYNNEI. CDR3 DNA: TGTGCCAGCAGTGAAACTGACATCGGCTATGGCTACACCTTC. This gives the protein CASSETDIGYGYTF.

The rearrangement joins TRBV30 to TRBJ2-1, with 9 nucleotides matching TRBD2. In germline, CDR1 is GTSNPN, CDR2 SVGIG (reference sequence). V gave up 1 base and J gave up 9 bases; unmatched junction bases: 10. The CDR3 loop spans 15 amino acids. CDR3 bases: TGTGCCTGGAGTGGGGAGCCGCTAGCGGGATCTGAGCAGTTCTTC. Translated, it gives CAWSGEPLAGSEQFF.

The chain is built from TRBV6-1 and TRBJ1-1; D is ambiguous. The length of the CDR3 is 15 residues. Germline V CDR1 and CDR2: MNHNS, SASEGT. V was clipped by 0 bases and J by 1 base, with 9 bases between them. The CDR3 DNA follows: TGTGCCAGCAGTGAAGCTGCCAGCCCGAACACTGAAGCTTTCTTT. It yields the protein CASSEAASPNTEAFF.

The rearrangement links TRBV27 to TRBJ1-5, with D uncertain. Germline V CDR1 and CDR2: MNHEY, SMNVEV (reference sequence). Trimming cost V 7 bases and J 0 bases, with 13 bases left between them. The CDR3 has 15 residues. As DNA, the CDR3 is TGTGCCAGCATGGCAAACCCTTATAGCAATCAGCCCCAGCATTTT. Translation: CASMANPYSNQPQHF.

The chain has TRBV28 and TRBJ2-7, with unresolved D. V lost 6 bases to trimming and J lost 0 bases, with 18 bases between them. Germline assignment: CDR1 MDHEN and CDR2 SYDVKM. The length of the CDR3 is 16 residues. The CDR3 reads CASRIRGVPGSYEQYF. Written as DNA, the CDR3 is TGTGCCAGCAGAATCCGTGGTGTTCCGGGCTCCTACGAGCAGTACTTC.

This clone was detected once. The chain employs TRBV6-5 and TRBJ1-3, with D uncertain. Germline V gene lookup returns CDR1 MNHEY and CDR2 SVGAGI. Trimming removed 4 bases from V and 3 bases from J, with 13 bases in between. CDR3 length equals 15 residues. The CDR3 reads CASSSPRTVGNTIYF. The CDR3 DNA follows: TGTGCCAGCAGTTCCCCCCGAACGGTTGGAAACACCATATATTTT.

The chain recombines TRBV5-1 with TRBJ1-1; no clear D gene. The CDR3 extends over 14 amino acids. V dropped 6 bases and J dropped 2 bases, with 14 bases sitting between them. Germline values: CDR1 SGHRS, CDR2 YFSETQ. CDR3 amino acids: CASTPSIGNTEAFF. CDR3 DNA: TGCGCCAGCACACCAAGTATTGGAAACACTGAAGCTTTCTTT.